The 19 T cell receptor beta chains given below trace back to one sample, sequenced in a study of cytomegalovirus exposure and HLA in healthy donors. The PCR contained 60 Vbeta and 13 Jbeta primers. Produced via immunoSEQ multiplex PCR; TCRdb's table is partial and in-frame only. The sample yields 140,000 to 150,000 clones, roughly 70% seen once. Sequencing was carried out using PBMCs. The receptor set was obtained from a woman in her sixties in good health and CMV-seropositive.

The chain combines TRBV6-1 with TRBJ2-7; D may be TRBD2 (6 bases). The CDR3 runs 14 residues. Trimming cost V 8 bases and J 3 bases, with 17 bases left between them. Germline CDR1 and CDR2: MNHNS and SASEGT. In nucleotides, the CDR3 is TGTGCCAGCCGCCTCGGGCGGGACCACTACGAGCAGTACTTC. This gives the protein CASRLGRDHYEQYF.

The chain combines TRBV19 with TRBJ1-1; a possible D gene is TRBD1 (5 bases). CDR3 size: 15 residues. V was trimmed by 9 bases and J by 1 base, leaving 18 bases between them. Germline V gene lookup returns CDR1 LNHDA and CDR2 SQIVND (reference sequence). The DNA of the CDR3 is TGTGCCAGCGCGAGCCCTCGCGGGGGGAACACTGAAGCTTTCTTT. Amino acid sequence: CASASPRGGNTEAFF.

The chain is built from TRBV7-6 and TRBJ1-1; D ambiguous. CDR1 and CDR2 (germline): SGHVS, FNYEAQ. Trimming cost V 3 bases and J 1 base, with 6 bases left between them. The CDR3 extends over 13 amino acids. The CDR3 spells CASSFSRNTEAFF. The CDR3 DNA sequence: TGTGCCAGCAGCTTTTCTAGGAACACTGAAGCTTTCTTT.

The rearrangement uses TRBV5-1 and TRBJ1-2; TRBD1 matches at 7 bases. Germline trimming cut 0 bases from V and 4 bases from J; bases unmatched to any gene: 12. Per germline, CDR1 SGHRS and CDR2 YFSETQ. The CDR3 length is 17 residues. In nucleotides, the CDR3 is TGCGCCAGCAGCTTGGACTACCCCGGGACAGCGAGCTATGGCTACACCTTC. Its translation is CASSLDYPGTASYGYTF.

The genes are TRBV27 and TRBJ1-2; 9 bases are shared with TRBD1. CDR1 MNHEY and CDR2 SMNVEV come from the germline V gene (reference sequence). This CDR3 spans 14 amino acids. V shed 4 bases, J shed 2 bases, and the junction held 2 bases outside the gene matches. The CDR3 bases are TGTGCCAGCAGTTCCGGGACAGGGAACTATGGCTACACCTTC. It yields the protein CASSSGTGNYGYTF.

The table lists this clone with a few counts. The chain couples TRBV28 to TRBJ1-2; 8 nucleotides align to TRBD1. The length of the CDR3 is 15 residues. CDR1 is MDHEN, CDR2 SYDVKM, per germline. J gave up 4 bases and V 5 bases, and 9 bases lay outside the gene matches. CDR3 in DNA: TGTGCCAGCAGTCTGGGACAGGCCCTAGGCTATGGCTACACCTTC. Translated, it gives CASSLGQALGYGYTF.

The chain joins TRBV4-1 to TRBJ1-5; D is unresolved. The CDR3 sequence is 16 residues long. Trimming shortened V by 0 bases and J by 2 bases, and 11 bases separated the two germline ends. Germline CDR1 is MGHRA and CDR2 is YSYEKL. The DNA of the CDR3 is TGCGCCAGCAGCCAAGATGGAGGGCTCGGCAATCAGCCCCAGCATTTT. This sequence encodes CASSQDGGLGNQPQHF.

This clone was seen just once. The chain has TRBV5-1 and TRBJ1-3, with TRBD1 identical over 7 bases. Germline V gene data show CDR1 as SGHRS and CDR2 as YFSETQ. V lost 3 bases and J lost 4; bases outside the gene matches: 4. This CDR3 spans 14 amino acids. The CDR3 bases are TGCGCCAGCAGCTCGACAGGGACGGGAAACACCATATATTTT. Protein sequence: CASSSTGTGNTIYF.

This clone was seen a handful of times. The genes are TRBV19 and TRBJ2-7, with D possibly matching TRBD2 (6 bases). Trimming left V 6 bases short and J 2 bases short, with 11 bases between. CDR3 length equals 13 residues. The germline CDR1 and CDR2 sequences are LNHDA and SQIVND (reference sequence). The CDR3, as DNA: TGTGCCAGTAGACCTCCGGGAGCCTACGAGCAGTACTTC. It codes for CASRPPGAYEQYF.

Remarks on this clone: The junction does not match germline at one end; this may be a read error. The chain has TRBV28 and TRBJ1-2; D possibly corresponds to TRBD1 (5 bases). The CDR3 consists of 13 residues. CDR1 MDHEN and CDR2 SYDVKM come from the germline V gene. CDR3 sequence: CASGADTNYDYTF. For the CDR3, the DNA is TGTGCCAGCGGGGCCGACACTAACTATGACTACACCTTC.

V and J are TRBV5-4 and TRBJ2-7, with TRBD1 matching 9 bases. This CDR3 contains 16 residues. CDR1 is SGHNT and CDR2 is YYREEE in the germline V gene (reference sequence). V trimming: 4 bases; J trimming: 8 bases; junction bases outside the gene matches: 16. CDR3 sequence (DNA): TGTGCCAGCAGCCGTAACCAACCCGGGACAGGGAGCAAGCAGTACTTC. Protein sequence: CASSRNQPGTGSKQYF.

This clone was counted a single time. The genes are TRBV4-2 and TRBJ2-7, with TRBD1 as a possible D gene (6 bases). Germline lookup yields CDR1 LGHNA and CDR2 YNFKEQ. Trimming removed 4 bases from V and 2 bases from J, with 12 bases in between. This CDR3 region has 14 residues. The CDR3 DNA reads TGTGCCAGCAGCCCAGGACAGTTTCCCTACGAGCAGTACTTC. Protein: CASSPGQFPYEQYF.

The CDR3 is CASSQPGQGANTQYF. CDR3 bases: TGTGCCAGCAGTCAACCGGGACAGGGGGCGAATACGCAGTATTTT. The rearrangement joins TRBV28 to TRBJ2-3; 12 bases fit TRBD1. V lost 5 bases to trimming and J lost 7 bases; unmatched junction nucleotides: 7. CDR3 length: 15 amino acids. In germline, CDR1 is MDHEN, CDR2 SYDVKM.

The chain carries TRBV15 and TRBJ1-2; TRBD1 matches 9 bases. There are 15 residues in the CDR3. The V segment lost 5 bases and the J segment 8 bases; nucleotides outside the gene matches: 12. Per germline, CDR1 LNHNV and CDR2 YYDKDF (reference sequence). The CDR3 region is CATSWGQGPSGGYTF. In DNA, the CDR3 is TGTGCCACCAGCTGGGGACAGGGACCGAGTGGGGGCTACACCTTC.

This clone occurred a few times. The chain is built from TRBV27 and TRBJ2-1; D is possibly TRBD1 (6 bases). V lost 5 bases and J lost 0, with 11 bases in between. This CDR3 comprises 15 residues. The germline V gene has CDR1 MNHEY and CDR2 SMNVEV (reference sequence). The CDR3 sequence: CASSPRGSSYNEQFF. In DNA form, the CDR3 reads TGTGCCAGCAGTCCAAGGGGGAGCTCCTACAATGAGCAGTTCTTC.

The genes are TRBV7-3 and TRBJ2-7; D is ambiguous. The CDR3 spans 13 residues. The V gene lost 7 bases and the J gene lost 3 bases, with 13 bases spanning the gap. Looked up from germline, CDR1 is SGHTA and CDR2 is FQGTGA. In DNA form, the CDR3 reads TGTGCCAGCATCACCCTAAGTGGCTACGAGCAGTACTTC. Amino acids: CASITLSGYEQYF. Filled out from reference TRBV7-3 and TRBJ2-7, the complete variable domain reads GAGVSQTPSNKVTEKGKYVELRCDPISGHTALYWYRQSLGQGPEFLIYFQGTGAADDSGLPNDRFFAVRPEGSVSTLKIQRTERGDSAVYLCASITLSGYEQYFGPGTRLTVT.

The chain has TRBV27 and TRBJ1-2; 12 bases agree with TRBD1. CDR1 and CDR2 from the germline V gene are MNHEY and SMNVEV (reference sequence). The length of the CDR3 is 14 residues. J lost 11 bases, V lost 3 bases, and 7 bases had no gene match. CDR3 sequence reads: CASSLGGTGGGYTF. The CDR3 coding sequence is TGTGCCAGCAGTTTGGGAGGGACAGGGGGCGGTTACACCTTC.

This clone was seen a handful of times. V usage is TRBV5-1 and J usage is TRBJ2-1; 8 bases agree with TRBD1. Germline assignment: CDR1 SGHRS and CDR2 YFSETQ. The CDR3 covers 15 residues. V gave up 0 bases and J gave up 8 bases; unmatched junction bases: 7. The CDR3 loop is CASSLGQGIADEQFF. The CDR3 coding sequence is TGCGCCAGCAGCTTGGGACAGGGGATCGCGGATGAGCAGTTCTTC. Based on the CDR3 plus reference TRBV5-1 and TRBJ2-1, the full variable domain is KAGVTQTPRYLIKTRGQQVTLSCSPISGHRSVSWYQQTPGQGLQFLFEYFSETQRNKGNFPGRFSGRQFSNSRSEMNVSTLELGDSALYLCASSLGQGIADEQFFGPGTRLTVL.

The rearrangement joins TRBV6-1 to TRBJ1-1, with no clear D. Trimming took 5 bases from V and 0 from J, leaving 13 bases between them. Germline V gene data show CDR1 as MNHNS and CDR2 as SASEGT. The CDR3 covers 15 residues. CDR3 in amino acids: CASSRIEVLNTEAFF. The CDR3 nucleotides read TGTGCCAGCAGTCGTATAGAGGTCCTGAACACTGAAGCTTTCTTT.